This T cell receptor (beta chain) derives from a study of shared T cell receptors in the human thymus. Looked up from germline, CDR1 is SGHNT and CDR2 is YYREEE (reference sequence). The length of the CDR3 is 13 residues. V was pared by 0 bases and J by 5 bases, with 9 bases between. The data were produced by immunoSEQ multiplex PCR, yet TCRdb's version contains in-frame clones alone and is incomplete. The sample has about 380,000 clones, roughly 94% seen once. The clonotype comes from a human donor. The material sequenced was thymocytes. This chain uses TRBV5-4 with TRBJ2-7, with D unclear. The CDR3 is CASSLGGPHEQYF. The CDR3 nucleotides are TGTGCCAGCAGCTTGGGGGGTCCCCACGAGCAGTACTTC.